The following is a T cell receptor beta chain sequence with its context. Its matching antigen is unknown. The entry originates in a study of OX40 agonist ivuxolimab in advanced cancers. Sequencing was performed with immunoSEQ multiplex PCR; in TCRdb, only in-frame clones are kept and a portion is missing. There are some 58,000 clones in the sample; less than 90% occur only once, and under 0.8% lies in the top ten. General study points: Patients who responded partially at 0.1-3.0 mg/kg showed clonal expansion ranking among the lowest.

This CDR3 spans 14 amino acids. Between the trimmed V and J ends, which lost 4 bases and 6 bases, there was a span of 12 bases. CDR1 is SNHLY and CDR2 is FYNNEI in the germline V gene. The starting material was CD4+ or CD8+ T cells sorted from blood, obtained in a trial of the OX40 agonist ivuxolimab. This sequence was found in an adult with an advanced solid tumor such as melanoma, head and neck, liver or kidney cancer. The chain recombines TRBV2 with TRBJ2-2; possibly TRBD2 for D (6 bases). CDR3 residues: CASSVITGAGELFF. The CDR3 region has the DNA TGTGCCAGCAGTGTAATAACGGGAGCCGGGGAGCTGTTTTTT.